This T cell receptor (beta chain) was observed in a study of shared clonotypes between healthy human individuals. Assay: immunoSEQ multiplex PCR; the TCRdb copy retains only in-frame clones and omits some. The sample has some 530,000 clones, 70% to 80% seen once. With 0 bases removed from V and 5 bases from J, the gap between germline ends came to 12 bases. Germline V gives CDR1 SGHNT, CDR2 YYREEE (reference sequence). The CDR3 has 14 amino acids. Sequenced: PBMCs. The source of this sequence is a woman aged 35 to 49 in good health. Some clones in this sample may be carry-over from other donors' samples. The chain links TRBV5-4 to TRBJ2-7; D gene uncertain. The CDR3 loop reads CASSLGDLSDEQYF. Here the CDR3 DNA reads TGTGCCAGCAGCTTGGGGGATTTGAGTGACGAGCAGTACTTC. Variable domain in full (rest from reference TRBV5-4 and TRBJ2-7): ETGVTQSPTHLIKTRGQQVTLRCSSQSGHNTVSWYQQALGQGPQFIFQYYREEENGRGNFPPRFSGLQFPNYSSELNVNALELDDSALYLCASSLGDLSDEQYFGPGTRLTVT.